This passage covers 28 T cell receptor beta chains from one sample sequenced in a study of CDR3 diversity in severe acne. TCRdb reanalysed the PCR reads using MiXCR and keeps one entry per CDR3 protein. The sample lists about 86,000 distinct CDR3 sequences, around 53% occurring once. Sequencing was performed on blood. Source of these receptors: a male donor in good health, without acne.

The chain carries TRBV12-3 or TRBV12-4 and TRBJ2-3; a possible D gene is TRBD1 (6 bases). The V gene lost 10 bases and the J gene lost 11 bases, with 19 bases spanning the gap. The CDR3 spans 12 residues. The CDR3 nucleotides are TGTGCCACAAGACAGGAAACCAATGAGCAGTATTTT. Translated: CATRQETNEQYF.

The V and J genes are TRBV6-5 and TRBJ2-7, with 8 positions matching TRBD2. The CDR3 covers 17 residues. Losses at the gene ends were 0 bases for V and 2 bases for J; bases not matched to a gene: 9. The germline CDR1 and CDR2 sequences are MNHEY and SVGAGI. DNA for the CDR3: TGTGCCAGCAGTTACTCTGGGGTAGCGGGACTAACCTACGAGCAGTACTTC. This codes for CASSYSGVAGLTYEQYF.

The rearrangement uses TRBV7-2 and TRBJ2-7; D is perhaps TRBD1 (5 bases). The germline CDR1 and CDR2 sequences are SGHTA and FQGNSA. The CDR3 covers 18 residues. The ends were cut back, 5 bases at V and 5 bases at J, with 28 bases in the middle. The CDR3 loop is CASSQSNPRIRVSDEQYF. DNA for the CDR3: TGTGCCAGCAGCCAATCCAATCCGAGAATCAGGGTGTCCGACGAGCAGTACTTC.

DNA of the CDR3: TGTGCCAGTAGCTACAGGGGCGGGGAGACCCAGTACTTC. It encodes CASSYRGGETQYF. The chain combines TRBV19 with TRBJ2-5; 7 bases fit TRBD1. The length of the CDR3 is 13 residues. Trimming took 6 bases from V and 5 from J; bases not matched to a gene: 6. Germline CDR1 and CDR2: LNHDA and SQIVND (reference sequence). The whole variable domain, filled in from reference TRBV19 and TRBJ2-5, reads DGGITQSPKYLFRKEGQNVTLSCEQNLNHDAMYWYRQDPGQGLRLIYYSQIVNDFQKGDIAEGYSVSREKKESFPLTVTSAQKNPTAFYLCASSYRGGETQYFGPGTRLLVL.

Only a few counts were recorded for this clonotype. The rearrangement links TRBV2 to TRBJ2-2; 7 bases agree with TRBD1. CDR3 size: 15 residues. In germline, CDR1 is SNHLY, CDR2 FYNNEI. With V trimmed by 6 bases and J by 0 bases, 4 bases remained unmatched. As DNA, the CDR3 is TGTGCCAGCAGACGACAGGGCTCGAACACCGGGGAGCTGTTTTTT. Translation gives CASRRQGSNTGELFF.

The chain couples TRBV20-1 to TRBJ2-5; TRBD2 aligns across 12 bases. The ends lost 5 bases at V and 5 bases at J; junction bases unmatched: 3. The CDR3 is made up of 13 amino acids. Per germline, CDR1 DFQATT and CDR2 SNEGSKA (reference sequence). DNA for the CDR3: TGCAGTGCTTTGACTAGCGGGGGTGAGACCCAGTACTTC. Its translation: CSALTSGGETQYF.

The chain links TRBV24-1 to TRBJ2-2; D is uncertain. Germline-derived CDR1 and CDR2 are KGHDR and SFDVKD. Trimming pared 9 bases from V and 8 bases from J, leaving 15 bases between. The length of the CDR3 is 13 residues. The CDR3 protein is CATVDHPGGELFF. The CDR3 nucleotides read TGTGCCACCGTAGATCACCCCGGAGGGGAGCTGTTTTTT.

This clonotype was recorded at least ten times. The chain uses TRBV11-2 and TRBJ1-3; TRBD1 matches at 7 bases. CDR3 length: 13 residues. Germline assignment: CDR1 SGHAT and CDR2 FQNNGV. The trim removed 5 bases at V and 15 bases at J, leaving 13 bases unmatched. The CDR3 nucleotides are TGTGCCAGCAGCCCGCTGGAGACCGGGACAGAATATTTT. It is translated as CASSPLETGTEYF.

The chain has TRBV9 and TRBJ1-6; D is unclear. CDR3 size: 13 residues. Per the germline V gene, CDR1 is SGDLS and CDR2 is YYNGEE. Between the trimmed V and J ends, which lost 0 bases and 9 bases, there was a span of 7 bases. The CDR3 bases are TGTGCCAGCAGCGTAGGAACGGGTTCACCCCTCCACTTT. Its translation is CASSVGTGSPLHF.

The chain carries TRBV7-9 and TRBJ1-2, with a possible D match to TRBD1 (6 bases). Germline assignment: CDR1 SEHNR and CDR2 FQNEAQ (reference sequence). The length of the CDR3 is 19 residues. V was pared by 0 bases and J by 4 bases, with 24 bases between. CDR3 coding DNA: TGTGCCAGCAGCTTAGCGCCAGGGACGGGGGGCGAGGTGAGCTATGGCTACACCTTC. Amino acids: CASSLAPGTGGEVSYGYTF. The full variable domain, its missing parts supplied by reference TRBV7-9 and TRBJ1-2, is DTGVSQNPRHKITKRGQNVTFRCDPISEHNRLYWYRQTLGQGPEFLTYFQNEAQLEKSRLLSDRFSAERPKGSFSTLEIQRTEQGDSAMYLCASSLAPGTGGEVSYGYTFGSGTRLTVV.

This chain connects TRBV5-4 to TRBJ2-1; D gene uncertain. The CDR3 covers 16 residues. CDR1 is SGHNT and CDR2 is YYREEE in the germline V gene (reference sequence). V was clipped by 0 bases and J by 9 bases, with 19 bases between them. This CDR3 reads CASSLGLREMNTEQFF. The CDR3 DNA sequence: TGTGCCAGCAGCTTGGGTTTAAGGGAAATGAACACTGAGCAGTTCTTC.

As concerns this clonotype: One junction end disagrees with the germline gene, perhaps due to a read error. This chain joins TRBV28 and TRBJ2-3; 10 bases line up with TRBD2. Looked up from germline, CDR1 is MDHEN and CDR2 is SYDVKM. The CDR3 covers 17 residues. This CDR3 reads CASRRRSGGAITDTRYF. CDR3 in DNA: TGTGCCAGCCGACGGAGAAGCGGGGGGGCCATCACAGATACGCGGTATTTT. The full variable domain, with the rest looked up from reference TRBV28 and TRBJ2-3, is DVKVTQSSRYLVKRTGEKVFLECVQDMDHENMFWYRQDPGLGLRLIYFSYDVKMKEKGDIPEGYSVSREKKERFSLILESASTNQTSMYLCASRRRSGGAITDTRYFGPGTRLTVL.

The J gene is TRBJ2-7, the V gene TRBV2; unclear D gene. The CDR3 has 12 amino acids. Germline lookup yields CDR1 SNHLY and CDR2 FYNNEI. Trimming removed 5 bases from V and 3 bases from J, with 8 bases in between. As DNA, the CDR3 is TGTGCCAGCAGTCGGAGAGACTACGAGCAGTACTTC. Translation: CASSRRDYEQYF.

The chain combines TRBV15 with TRBJ2-3; TRBD2 matches at 8 bases. This CDR3 is 16 amino acids long. V gave up 3 bases and J gave up 4 bases; unmatched junction bases: 9. Germline CDR1 and CDR2: LNHNV and YYDKDF (reference sequence). Here the CDR3 reads CATSSLQSTSADTQYF. In nucleotides, the CDR3 is TGTGCCACCAGCAGCCTGCAATCGACTAGCGCAGATACGCAGTATTTT.

This clonotype was observed many times. V and J are TRBV2 and TRBJ2-3; TRBD2 aligns across 16 bases. V was clipped by 6 bases and J by 1 base; unmatched bases: 7. The V gene's germline CDR1 is SNHLY and CDR2 FYNNEI. The CDR3 sequence is 18 residues long. CDR3 DNA sequence: TGTGCCAGCAGCAAAGGGACTAGCGGGGGGGCTGGCACAGATACGCAGTATTTT. Translated, it gives CASSKGTSGGAGTDTQYF.

This clonotype was detected ten times or more. This chain joins TRBV12-3 or TRBV12-4 and TRBJ2-5; 7 bases fit TRBD1. J was trimmed by 1 base and V by 5 bases; bases with no gene match: 4. CDR3 length: 14 residues. The CDR3 spells CASSPTGSQETQYF. CDR3 DNA sequence: TGTGCCAGCAGTCCGACAGGGAGCCAAGAGACCCAGTACTTC.

This clonotype was counted many times. Compared with germline, one end of the junction differs, possibly owing to a read error. This chain uses TRBV6-4 with TRBJ2-1; unclear D gene. This CDR3 contains 13 residues. Germline CDR1 MRHNA, CDR2 SNTAGT. The DNA of the CDR3 is TGTGCCAGCAGTGAACAGCCTTACAATGAGCAGCTCTTT. Its protein is CASSEQPYNEQLF.

The chain is built from TRBV7-2 and TRBJ1-1; D is ambiguous. The CDR3 length is 13 residues. V shed 5 bases and J shed 0 bases, with 7 bases lying between them. From germline, CDR1 is SGHTA and CDR2 FQGNSA. CDR3 coding DNA: TGTGCCAGCAGCCCGTACTTGAACACTGAAGCTTTCTTT. Translation gives CASSPYLNTEAFF.

The table lists this clonotype with many counts. The chain couples TRBV6-1 to TRBJ1-1; 8 nucleotides align to TRBD1. The J segment lost 0 bases and the V segment lost 8 bases, leaving 11 bases of the junction unmatched. The CDR3 length is 16 residues. Germline values: CDR1 MNHNS, CDR2 SASEGT. The CDR3 here is CASGLQGGRMNTEAFF. In nucleotides, the CDR3 is TGTGCCAGCGGCTTACAGGGGGGGAGAATGAACACTGAAGCTTTCTTT.

This clonotype occurred many times. This chain connects TRBV3-1 to TRBJ2-7; D is tentatively TRBD1 or TRBD2 (6 bases each). The V end lost 4 bases, the J end lost 6 bases, and 16 bases lay between the germline ends. CDR3 size: 14 residues. Germline V gene lookup returns CDR1 LGHDT and CDR2 YNNKEL (reference sequence). This chain's CDR3 is CASSPPGASREQYF. CDR3 nucleotides: TGTGCCAGCAGCCCCCCGGGGGCTTCCCGCGAGCAGTACTTC.

The chain uses TRBV4-1 and TRBJ2-5; D may be TRBD1 (6 bases). Per the germline V gene, CDR1 is MGHRA and CDR2 is YSYEKL. The CDR3 consists of 14 residues. The V end lost 5 bases, the J end lost 4 bases, and 14 bases lay between the germline ends. DNA for the CDR3: TGCGCCAGCAGCACCCGGACAGCGAGAGAGACCCAGTACTTC. The encoded protein is CASSTRTARETQYF.

The V gene is TRBV7-9, the J gene TRBJ1-1, with TRBD1 as a possible D gene (5 bases). This CDR3 is built from 11 residues. V dropped 5 bases and J dropped 11 bases, with 12 bases sitting between them. The V gene's germline CDR1 is SEHNR and CDR2 FQNEAQ (reference sequence). CDR3 region: CASSLGTEAFF. In DNA form, the CDR3 reads TGTGCCAGCAGCCTGGGGACGGAGGCTTTCTTT.

This clonotype was counted a few times. J is TRBJ1-5 and V is TRBV20-1; D is unresolved. Per germline, CDR1 DFQATT and CDR2 SNEGSKA (reference sequence). Trimming shortened V by 6 bases and J by 6 bases, and 15 bases separated the two germline ends. This CDR3 contains 13 residues. Written as DNA, the CDR3 is TGCAGTGCAGTCGACTTGCCGGGTCAGCCCCAGCATTTT. It encodes CSAVDLPGQPQHF.

This clonotype was seen a handful of times. This chain joins TRBV20-1 and TRBJ2-3; 12 positions match TRBD2. The CDR3 consists of 16 residues. The germline V gene has CDR1 DFQATT and CDR2 SNEGSKA (reference sequence). The CDR3 region is CSTRDWGLAGTDTQYF. For the CDR3, the DNA is TGCAGCACCAGGGATTGGGGACTAGCGGGTACAGATACGCAGTATTTT.

Here the CDR3 DNA reads TGTGCCACCAGTGATCCGGGACAGGGGATGACCGGGGAGCTGTTTTTT. Amino acid sequence: CATSDPGQGMTGELFF. This chain uses TRBV24-1 with TRBJ2-2; 10 bases agree with TRBD1. CDR1 and CDR2 (germline): KGHDR, SFDVKD. This CDR3 contains 16 residues. With V trimmed by 3 bases and J by 5 bases, 5 bases remained unmatched.

The rearrangement uses TRBV29-1 and TRBJ2-7, with 8 bases that match TRBD2. Germline V gives CDR1 SQVTM, CDR2 ANQGSEA. Losses at the gene ends were 5 bases for V and 5 bases for J; bases not matched to a gene: 20. The CDR3 covers 17 residues. The CDR3 loop reads CSVTLDGRAGSADEQYF. The CDR3 DNA reads TGCAGCGTTACCTTGGACGGGAGGGCCGGTTCTGCGGACGAGCAGTACTTC.

This clonotype has ten or more counts. The rearrangement uses TRBV11-2 and TRBJ1-1; D is unresolved. The germline V gene encodes CDR1 SGHAT and CDR2 FQNNGV. The CDR3 extends over 13 amino acids. Between the trimmed V and J ends, which lost 1 base and 5 bases, there was a span of 8 bases. The CDR3 region has the DNA TGTGCCAGCAGCTTAGTACAGTCGACTGAAGCTTTCTTT. Amino acid sequence: CASSLVQSTEAFF.

On this clonotype itself: Without the conserved terminal phenylalanine or tryptophan, this CDR3 likely stems from a read error. This chain connects TRBV20-1 to TRBJ2-7, with a tentative D call TRBD1 (6 bases). Trimming took 6 bases from V and 1 from J, leaving 16 bases between them. Germline V gene sequence: CDR1 DFQATT, CDR2 SNEGSKA (reference sequence). The CDR3 covers 14 residues. CDR3 residues: CSAGRQVNSYEQYS. The CDR3 DNA reads TGCAGTGCGGGGAGACAGGTTAATTCCTACGAGCAGTACTCC.